The TCR beta chain described here comes from a study of lymphopenia after photon versus proton radiotherapy. The repertoire was sequenced with immunoSEQ multiplex PCR; TCRdb's copy has only in-frame clones and lacks some. The sample holds over 50,000 clones, approximately 86% seen once. Study findings and constraints: Authors raise, but do not show, better survival with proton therapy. Under photons, naive T cells and diversity fell while effector/memory populations rose.

For this clone: What it binds is unknown.

The CDR3 is 12 residues long. In germline, CDR1 is KGHSH, CDR2 LQKENI. Trimming took 2 bases from V and 2 from J, leaving 3 bases between them. The receptor comes from a man aged 35-49 years with gastric cancer. This specimen was peripheral blood, taken from a patient treated with photon-based radiotherapy. The chain uses TRBV18 and TRBJ2-5; no firm D call. The CDR3 region has the DNA TGTGCCAGCTCACCAATTCAAGAGACCCAGTACTTC. Translating it yields CASSPIQETQYF.